A single sample gave rise to the 17 T cell receptor beta chains below, sequenced in a study of OX40 agonist ivuxolimab in advanced cancers. Sequencing used immunoSEQ multiplex PCR; TCRdb keeps in-frame clones, though not all of them. The sample consists of about 80,000 clones, roughly 85% of them appearing once. The sequencing here drew on CD4+ or CD8+ T cells sorted from blood, taken in a trial of the OX40 agonist ivuxolimab. The receptors stem from an adult with an advanced solid tumor such as melanoma, head and neck, liver or kidney cancer.

This chain connects TRBV9 to TRBJ1-4; a weak D match, TRBD1 (5 bases). Trimming stripped 4 bases from V and 13 bases from J, with 17 bases between. Germline V gives CDR1 SGDLS, CDR2 YYNGEE. This CDR3 spans 13 amino acids. The CDR3 DNA sequence: TGTGCCAGCAGCCCAGAGGGGAGGCTTCCACTGTTTTTT. Amino acid sequence: CASSPEGRLPLFF.

The count of this clone is one. This chain joins TRBV5-1 and TRBJ2-1; D remains unclear. Germline CDR1 is SGHRS and CDR2 is YFSETQ. There are 15 residues in the CDR3. The V end lost 1 base, the J end lost 6 bases, and 14 bases lay between the germline ends. The CDR3 reads CASSLTWSLGNEQFF. CDR3 in DNA: TGCGCCAGCAGCTTGACATGGTCCCTTGGCAATGAGCAGTTCTTC.

V usage is TRBV7-9 and J usage is TRBJ2-3, with no clear D. The CDR3 loop spans 14 amino acids. Germline V gene sequence: CDR1 SEHNR, CDR2 FQNEAQ (reference sequence). Trimming shortened V by 6 bases and J by 3 bases, and 13 bases separated the two germline ends. The CDR3 here is CASSQPTGTDTQYF. The CDR3 coding sequence is TGTGCCAGCAGTCAACCGACCGGGACAGATACGCAGTATTTT.

The rearrangement uses TRBV6-1 and TRBJ2-7; D unresolved. CDR1 and CDR2 (germline): MNHNS, SASEGT. Trimming pared 2 bases from V and 7 bases from J, leaving 12 bases between. The CDR3 is made up of 13 amino acids. CDR3 bases: TGTGCCAGCAGTGAAACTGGGGTACGGGAGCAGTACTTC. Protein sequence: CASSETGVREQYF.

The chain combines TRBV9 with TRBJ1-3, with TRBD1 identical over 11 bases. There are 16 residues in the CDR3. V lost 3 bases, J lost 3 bases, and 5 bases stayed unmatched. Per the germline V gene, CDR1 is SGDLS and CDR2 is YYNGEE. The DNA for the CDR3 is TGTGCCAGCAGCGGGCGGACAGGGGGCTTTGGAAACACCATATATTTT. Translation gives CASSGRTGGFGNTIYF.

The DNA for the CDR3 is TGTGCCACCAGCAGAGATTTAGCGGGTGAGCAGTTCTTC. Encoded protein: CATSRDLAGEQFF. The chain links TRBV15 to TRBJ2-1, with 7 bases that match TRBD2. Trimming cost V 0 bases and J 9 bases; bases outside gene matches: 2. CDR1 is LNHNV, CDR2 YYDKDF, per germline (reference sequence). The CDR3 loop spans 13 amino acids.

The chain has TRBV7-8 and TRBJ1-6; D may be TRBD1 (5 bases). Germline CDR1 reads SGHVS; CDR2 reads FQNEAQ. The CDR3 consists of 16 residues. With 3 bases removed from V and 4 bases from J, the gap between germline ends came to 13 bases. In nucleotides, the CDR3 is TGTGCCAGCAGCTTGGGTACAGGACTATATAATTCACCCCTCCACTTT. As protein: CASSLGTGLYNSPLHF.

This clone is a singleton in its sample. The chain joins TRBV10-3 to TRBJ1-2; maybe TRBD1 (5 bases). In germline, CDR1 is ENHRY, CDR2 SYGVKD. Trimming left V 10 bases short and J 6 bases short, with 15 bases between. This CDR3 contains 12 residues. The CDR3 DNA follows: TGTGCCACAAGTCGGGGAGGGGATGGCTACACCTTC. This sequence encodes CATSRGGDGYTF.

This clone came up many times. V and J are TRBV21-1 and TRBJ2-4; no DNA check was done on the table's D call, TRBD2. TRBV21-1 counts as a pseudogene. This CDR3 has 13 residues. CDR3 nucleotide sequence: TGTGCCAGCAGCACCCCGGTGTTCGACATTCAGTACTTC. As protein: CASSTPVFDIQYF.

This clone was found once. J is TRBJ2-5 and V is TRBV4-3; D not certain. The germline CDR1 and CDR2 sequences are LGHNA and YSLEER. The CDR3 is 13 residues long. The V gene lost 8 bases and the J gene lost 0 bases, with 10 bases spanning the gap. This CDR3 reads CASRAPYQETQYF. The CDR3 coding sequence is TGCGCCAGCCGGGCTCCGTACCAAGAGACCCAGTACTTC.

V usage is TRBV15 and J usage is TRBJ1-6; TRBD1 agrees at 7 bases. CDR3 size: 17 residues. V lost 2 bases, J lost 7 bases, and 11 bases stayed unmatched. Germline CDR1 is LNHNV and CDR2 is YYDKDF (reference sequence). CDR3 nucleotides: TGTGCCACCAGCAGAAGTAGTACGGGACAGAGAAATTCACCCCTCCACTTT. Protein sequence: CATSRSSTGQRNSPLHF.

V usage is TRBV19 and J usage is TRBJ1-5; 9 bases are shared with TRBD1. The germline V gene encodes CDR1 LNHDA and CDR2 SQIVND (reference sequence). The CDR3 is 15 residues long. Germline trimming cut 3 bases from V and 4 bases from J; bases unmatched to any gene: 4. In nucleotides, the CDR3 is TGTGCCAGTAGTATCGGGACAGGGAGGAATCAGCCCCAGCATTTT. This gives the protein CASSIGTGRNQPQHF.

The CDR3, as DNA: TGTGCCAGCAGCTCCCGGACTAGCGGACTTAGCACAGATACGCAGTATTTT. Residues: CASSSRTSGLSTDTQYF. This chain joins TRBV7-3 and TRBJ2-3, with TRBD2 matching over 10 bases. V dropped 4 bases and J dropped 0; count of bases not matched to a gene: 7. Germline V gene sequence: CDR1 SGHTA, CDR2 FQGTGA. CDR3 length: 17 amino acids.

This clone was picked up one time. The chain uses TRBV5-5 and TRBJ2-2, with TRBD1 identical over 7 bases. Trimming cost V 0 bases and J 0 bases; bases outside gene matches: 5. There are 17 residues in the CDR3. Germline V gives CDR1 SGHKS, CDR2 YYEKEE (reference sequence). The CDR3 is CASSLGRGSANTGELFF. In nucleotides, the CDR3 is TGTGCCAGCAGCTTGGGCAGGGGGTCTGCGAACACCGGGGAGCTGTTTTTT. Filled out from reference TRBV5-5 and TRBJ2-2, the complete variable domain reads DAGVTQSPTHLIKTRGQQVTLRCSPISGHKSVSWYQQVLGQGPQFIFQYYEKEERGRGNFPDRFSARQFPNYSSELNVNALLLGDSALYLCASSLGRGSANTGELFFGEGSRLTVL.

This chain uses TRBV5-1 with TRBJ2-1; 8 positions match TRBD2. V lost 5 bases to trimming and J lost 0 bases; unmatched junction nucleotides: 7. The CDR3 consists of 16 residues. CDR1 is SGHRS, CDR2 YFSETQ, per germline. The CDR3 loop is CASRPIAGSSYNEQFF. The CDR3 nucleotides read TGCGCCAGCAGGCCGATAGCGGGGAGCTCCTACAATGAGCAGTTCTTC.

The chain employs TRBV27 and TRBJ2-1; no reliable D call. In germline, CDR1 is MNHEY, CDR2 SMNVEV (reference sequence). CDR3 length equals 13 residues. Trimming took off 5 bases at V and 3 bases at J, with 8 bases between the two ends. CDR3 in amino acids: CASSPQRYNEQFF. The DNA for the CDR3 is TGTGCCAGCAGTCCTCAGCGCTACAATGAGCAGTTCTTC.

The chain recombines TRBV6-5 with TRBJ1-5; TRBD1 agrees at 7 bases. CDR3 length equals 13 residues. Germline assignment: CDR1 MNHEY and CDR2 SVGAGI. J gave up 7 bases and V 6 bases, and 6 bases lay outside the gene matches. The CDR3 spells CASSRRQGQPQHF. CDR3 nucleotide sequence: TGTGCCAGCAGCCGCAGACAGGGACAGCCCCAGCATTTT.